This entry is about one T cell receptor beta chain. The sample holds many counts of this clonotype. Its antigen remains unidentified. Base qualities are not at hand, and no much larger clone is one base apart. Library creation used PCR. TCRdb names Illumina HiSeq 2500 as the instrument used. TCR libraries were prepared with molecular barcoding, using unique molecular identifiers to normalize TCRbeta repertoire quantification. TCRdb handled the public reads itself, with Q25 trimming in fastp and clone calling in MiXCR, and kept productive beta chains. Rows merge per CDR3 protein into single entries with the most common DNA and genes. Within this sample are about 260,000 distinct CDR3 sequences, with around 7.5% of them counted one time only. The ten largest clones capture 5% to 7% of the sample. The sample belongs to a study of T-cell reconstitution after alpha-beta-depleted transplantation in children (dated by TCRdb to between 2015 and 2016). With respect to the entire study: Using TCR repertoire profiling, the study followed T-cell immune reconstitution in a quantitative way in children after TCRalphabeta/CD19-depleted allogeneic hematopoietic cell transplantation.

The treatment or condition label here, explained by the study, means: allogeneic hematopoietic cell transplantation with graft depleted of TCRalphabeta T cells and CD19 B cells. TCRalphabeta/CD19-depleted allogeneic hematopoietic cell grafts were given to the transplant recipients, all of whom were children. V has 4 bases trimmed and J has 2 bases trimmed; junction bases matching no gene number 8. Looking up the germline V gene yields CDR1 SQVTM and CDR2 ANQGSEA. The CDR3 spans 14 residues, from the cysteine through the phenylalanine. The sequence is cut down to CDR3 DNA, 42 bases in frame from base 1. The study at large found these results: Over the following months the frequencies of hyperexpanded clones went down, and after one year T-cell counts and TCRbeta diversity were mostly credited to newly produced T cells. The apparently early alphabetaT-cell count recovery about two months after transplant was reportedly dependent on only several hundred rapidly expanded clones derived from non-depleted graft cells. The high TCRbeta diversity at day 60 in some patients was ascribed to recipient T cells and intrathymic progenitors that had survived conditioning.

The clonotype was recovered from a male patient under 18 who had a stem cell transplant for acute lymphoblastic leukemia, so the T cells may come from the graft donor. Here the sequenced sample was PBMCs, mostly from graft donor cells, taken 180 days after TCRalphabeta/CD19-depleted stem cell transplant. The sequence links TRBV29-1 to TRBJ2-7; 7 junctional bases match TRBD1. The nucleotides are TGCAGCGTTGGACAGGGCTCGAGGACCTACGAGCAGTACTTC. The encoded protein is CSVGQGSRTYEQYF.